This is a list of T cell receptor beta chains from one sample in a study of T cell changes during pregnancy in multiple sclerosis. The assay was immunoSEQ multiplex PCR, and TCRdb's table has in-frame clones only and misses some. This sample has around 26,000 clones, with roughly 89% found just once. This sample comprised CD4+ T cells from peripheral blood mononuclear cells, obtained in the first trimester of pregnancy. These receptors came from a female donor in good health, enrolled as a control in a pregnancy study. CDR3s include the opening cysteine and the closing phenylalanine or tryptophan. D genes are given only for firm matches. Size values are once, few and many counts, or a class for expanded clones, and some rows have none.

cdr3_aa cdr3_nt cdr3_length j_call d_call clone_size v_call
CASSLILQATEAFF TGTGCCAGCAGCTTAATCTTACAGGCGACTGAAGCTTTCTTT 14 TRBJ1-1 NA few TRBV7-9
CASSSGHYTDTQYF TGTGCCAGCAGTTCGGGACATTACACAGATACGCAGTATTTT 14 TRBJ2-3 NA NA TRBV6-5
CASSFSGQGVNYGYTF TGTGCCAGCAGTTTCTCGGGACAGGGGGTCAACTATGGCTACACCTTC 16 TRBJ1-2 TRBD1 NA TRBV6-5
CASSDSTGGHTDTQYF TGTGCCAGCAGTGACTCTACAGGGGGCCACACAGATACGCAGTATTTT 16 TRBJ2-3 TRBD1 NA TRBV6-4
CATSRAQGEDSPLHF TGTGCCACCAGCAGAGCTCAGGGCGAAGATTCACCCCTCCACTTT 15 TRBJ1-6 NA once TRBV15
CASSYDRGPDTQYF TGCGCCAGCAGCTACGACAGGGGCCCAGATACGCAGTATTTT 14 TRBJ2-3 TRBD1 NA TRBV5-1
CASSIRGGISGRAADTQYF TGTGCCAGCAGCATACGAGGGGGGATCAGCGGGAGGGCCGCAGATACGCAGTATTTT 19 TRBJ2-3 NA NA TRBV21-1
CASRLLSGTGERNGYTF TGTGCCAGTCGATTACTCTCCGGGACAGGGGAACGGAACGGCTACACCTTC 17 TRBJ1-2 TRBD1 NA TRBV19
CASSYDVGGGYTF TGTGCCAGCAGTTATGATGTGGGGGGGGGCTACACCTTC 13 TRBJ1-2 NA NA TRBV6-6
CASSLSGNFQETQYF TGCGCCAGCAGCTTGTCAGGAAACTTCCAAGAGACCCAGTACTTC 15 TRBJ2-5 NA NA TRBV5-1
CAVPVYYEQYF TGCGCCGTCCCGGTTTACTACGAGCAGTACTTC 11 TRBJ2-7 NA NA TRBV28
CRMDRVWTDTQYF TGCAGGATGGACAGGGTTTGGACAGATACGCAGTATTTT 13 TRBJ2-3 TRBD1 NA TRBV29-1
CASSPRGIKTQYF TGTGCCAGCAGCCCTAGGGGAATAAAGACCCAGTACTTC 13 TRBJ2-5 NA NA TRBV7-8
CASRIAGGPSYEQYF TGTGCCAGCAGGATAGCGGGAGGGCCCTCCTACGAGCAGTACTTC 15 TRBJ2-7 TRBD2 NA TRBV5-8
CASSPPRGDKGNEKLFF TGTGCCAGCAGCCCACCACGGGGGGACAAGGGTAATGAAAAACTGTTTTTT 17 TRBJ1-4 NA few TRBV2
CASSPGGSTDTQYF TGCGCCAGCAGCCCTGGGGGCAGCACAGATACGCAGTATTTT 14 TRBJ2-3 NA NA TRBV5-1
CASSRQGRTGELFF TGTGCCAGCAGCCGACAGGGACGGACCGGGGAGCTGTTTTTT 14 TRBJ2-2 TRBD1 NA TRBV7-2
CASSLQGETDTQYF TGTGCCAGCAGCCTACAGGGGGAAACAGATACGCAGTATTTT 14 TRBJ2-3 TRBD1 NA TRBV6-1
CASGSASGGRPSGANVLTF TGTGCCAGCGGGTCGGCTAGCGGGGGGCGACCCTCTGGGGCCAACGTCCTGACTTTC 19 TRBJ2-6 TRBD2 NA TRBV2
CASSRFPAGTSGRTDTQYF TGTGCCAGCAGCCGGTTCCCAGCCGGGACTAGCGGGAGGACAGATACGCAGTATTTT 19 TRBJ2-3 TRBD2 NA TRBV7-2
CASGRDSRNEKLFF TGTGCCAGCGGACGGGACAGCCGTAATGAAAAACTGTTTTTT 14 TRBJ1-4 TRBD1 NA TRBV9
CASSPQGVGETQYF TGTGCCAGTAGTCCTCAGGGGGTCGGGGAGACCCAGTACTTC 14 TRBJ2-5 TRBD1 NA TRBV19
CASSLRTGKREQYF TGTGCCAGCAGTTTAAGGACAGGGAAACGCGAGCAGTACTTC 14 TRBJ2-7 TRBD1 NA TRBV28
CASSPPAGNYGYTF TGTGCCAGCAGCCCCCCTGCAGGGAACTATGGCTACACCTTC 14 TRBJ1-2 NA NA TRBV4-2
CASSLEGAGADTQYF TGTGCCAGCAGCTTAGAGGGGGCGGGGGCAGATACGCAGTATTTT 15 TRBJ2-3 NA NA TRBV11-2
CASSASRGNEQYF TGTGCCAGCAGCGCCAGTAGGGGAAACGAGCAGTACTTC 13 TRBJ2-7 NA NA TRBV9
CASSLTYSYNEQFF TGTGCCAGCAGCTTAACGTACAGCTACAATGAGCAGTTCTTC 14 TRBJ2-1 NA NA TRBV7-3
CASTPGAGELFF TGTGCCAGCACCCCAGGGGCCGGGGAGCTGTTTTTT 12 TRBJ2-2 NA NA TRBV9
CASRYGTSGYHGELFF TGTGCCAGCAGGTACGGGACTAGCGGATACCACGGGGAGCTGTTTTTT 16 TRBJ2-2 TRBD2 once TRBV28
CASNTQGRAFF TGTGCCAGCAACACACAGGGGAGAGCTTTCTTT 11 TRBJ1-1 TRBD1 NA TRBV6-5
CASSPGTGGISSYEQYF TGTGCCAGCTCCCCGGGGACAGGGGGAATAAGCTCCTACGAGCAGTACTTC 17 TRBJ2-7 TRBD1 NA TRBV27